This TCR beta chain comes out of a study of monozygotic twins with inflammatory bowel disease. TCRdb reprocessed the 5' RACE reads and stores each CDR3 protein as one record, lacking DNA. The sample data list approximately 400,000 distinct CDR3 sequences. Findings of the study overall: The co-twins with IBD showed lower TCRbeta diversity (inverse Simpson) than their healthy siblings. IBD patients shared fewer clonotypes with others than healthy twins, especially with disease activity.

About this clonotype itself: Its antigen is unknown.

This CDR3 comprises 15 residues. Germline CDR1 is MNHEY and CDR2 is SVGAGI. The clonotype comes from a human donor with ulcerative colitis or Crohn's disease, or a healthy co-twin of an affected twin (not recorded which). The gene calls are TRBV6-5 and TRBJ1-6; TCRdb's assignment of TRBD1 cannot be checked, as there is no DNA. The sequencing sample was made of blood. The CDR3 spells CASSYLQGTNSPLHF.